The clone carrying this T cell receptor beta chain has only a few counts. The data stem from a study of T-cell memory formation after mild COVID-19. On the study more broadly: TCR clustering was largely donor specific.

Constant-segment primers were used for 5'RACE, and the resulting TCR alpha and TCR beta cDNA libraries carried sample barcodes and UMIs. One entry per CDR3 protein, called by TCRdb with MiXCR from the 5' RACE reads. The sample carries more than 250,000 distinct CDR3 sequences, about 16% recorded once. The CDR3 runs to 16 residues. Unmatched junction bases numbered 5, after V lost 0 bases and J lost 6 bases. CDR1 LGHNA and CDR2 YSLEER come from the germline V gene. Sequences were obtained from PBMCs or a T cell subset sorted from them (not recorded which). This chain uses TRBV4-3 with TRBJ2-2, with 9 bases aligning to TRBD2. The TCR was taken from a man aged 18 to 30 who had mild COVID-19 (a few samples of this study predate the infection). Cell type and time point are not known. CDR3 residues: CASSQDAGGLPGELFF. The CDR3 region has the DNA TGCGCCAGCAGCCAAGATGCGGGGGGGCTCCCCGGGGAGCTGTTTTTT.